These T cell receptor beta chains were read from a single sample in a study of T cells in Graves' hyperthyroidism and ophthalmopathy. TCRdb re-called the multiplex PCR reads with MiXCR, one entry per CDR3 protein. This table has approximately 640,000 distinct CDR3 sequences, 45% appearing once. Sequenced: peripheral blood or thyroid tissue (not recorded which). The receptors here all came from an adult man with Graves' disease, either hyperthyroidism or ophthalmopathy (not recorded which). CDR3s include the opening cysteine and the closing phenylalanine or tryptophan. The D gene is left open where the match is weak. Some rows mark clone size as missing; the rest say once, few, many or name a class of expanded clone.

TRBD1	TRBV10-3	TRBJ2-2	many	CAIQGTANTGELFF	TGTGCCATCCAAGGGACAGCGAACACCGGGGAGCTGTTTTTT
-	TRBV13	TRBJ1-1	many	CASSISWGNTEAFF	TGTGCCAGCAGCATATCCTGGGGGAACACTGAAGCTTTCTTT
-	TRBV11-2	TRBJ1-1	-	CASSLRGYEAAFF	TGTGCCAGCAGCTTAAGGGGTTACGAAGCAGCTTTCTTT
TRBD1	TRBV9	TRBJ1-1	once	CASSEGDRGPKAFF	TGTGCCAGCAGCGAAGGGGACAGGGGGCCCAAAGCTTTCTTT
-	TRBV12-3/TRBV12-4	TRBJ1-1	many	CASSLTGSVAEAFF	TGTGCCAGCAGTTTAACGGGCAGCGTAGCTGAAGCTTTCTTT
TRBD2	TRBV20-1	TRBJ2-5	few	CSAPLGGAETQYF	TGCAGTGCTCCCCTCGGGGGGGCCGAGACCCAGTACTTC
-	TRBV2	TRBJ1-1	-	CASSKGLQRNTEAFF	TGTGCCAGCAGTAAGGGACTACAGCGGAACACTGAAGCTTTCTTT
-	TRBV7-8	TRBJ1-1	-	CASSLGLGTGEAFF	TGTGCCAGCAGCTTGGGACTGGGGACCGGTGAAGCTTTCTTT
TRBD2	TRBV10-3	TRBJ2-5	-	CAISQTSGAEETQYF	TGTGCCATCAGTCAGACTAGCGGGGCGGAAGAGACCCAGTACTTC
-	TRBV10-3	TRBJ1-2	many	CAISESSGTYYGYTF	TGTGCCATCAGTGAGTCTTCCGGGACATACTATGGCTACACCTTC
TRBD1	TRBV7-3	TRBJ2-6	-	CASSMGTAGANVLTF	TGTGCCAGCAGCATGGGGACAGCTGGGGCCAACGTCCTGACTTTC
-	TRBV11-1	TRBJ1-1	once	CARVSQATEAFF	TGTGCTAGAGTCTCCCAAGCCACTGAAGCTTTCTTT
TRBD1	TRBV7-9	TRBJ1-6	-	CASSYSSPGQHNSPLHF	TGTGCCAGCAGCTATAGCAGCCCGGGACAGCATAATTCACCCCTCCACTTT
-	TRBV7-9	TRBJ2-7	few	CASSQDEFEQYF	TGTGCCAGCAGCCAAGATGAGTTTGAGCAGTACTTC
-	TRBV2	TRBJ2-1	-	CASSPGRTYNEQFF	TGTGCCAGCAGTCCGGGACGGACCTACAATGAGCAGTTCTTC
-	TRBV7-2	TRBJ1-2	many	CASSLQGRGYTF	TGTGCCAGCAGCCTACAGGGCCGGGGCTACACCTTC
-	TRBV6-1	TRBJ1-1	-	CASSDSRRPNTEAFF	TGTGCCAGCAGTGATTCCCGGAGGCCGAACACTGAAGCTTTCTTT
TRBD2	TRBV6-6	TRBJ2-5	few	CASRIAGAGETQYF	TGTGCCAGCAGGATAGCGGGAGCTGGGGAGACCCAGTACTTC
-	TRBV6-4	TRBJ2-5	-	CASSYSREKETQYF	TGTGCCAGCAGTTACTCGAGGGAAAAGGAGACCCAGTACTTC
-	TRBV20-1	TRBJ2-5	-	CSASNTGYQETQYF	TGCAGTGCTTCTAACACAGGCTACCAAGAGACCCAGTACTTC
-	TRBV7-2	TRBJ1-1	-	CASSPRQMTEAFF	TGTGCCAGCAGCCCCCGACAGATGACTGAAGCTTTCTTT
-	TRBV2	TRBJ1-6	few	CASSAVTLSYNSPLHF	TGTGCCAGCAGCGCAGTAACCCTCTCCTATAATTCACCCCTCCACTTT
TRBD1	TRBV10-2	TRBJ1-1	many	CASSQMGQTMNTEAFF	TGCGCCAGCAGCCAAATGGGACAGACCATGAACACTGAAGCTTTCTTT
-	TRBV7-9	TRBJ1-4	-	CASSSGTPGGKLFF	TGTGCCAGCAGCTCCGGGACACCGGGTGGAAAACTGTTTTTT
TRBD2	TRBV25-1	TRBJ2-3	-	CASRHSGGAADTQYF	TGTGCCAGCCGTCATAGCGGGGGGGCTGCAGATACGCAGTATTTT
TRBD1	TRBV7-9	TRBJ2-7	many	CASSLETGESYEQYF	TGTGCCAGCAGCTTAGAGACAGGGGAATCGTACGAGCAGTACTTC
-	TRBV20-1	TRBJ1-1	few	CSATPLNTEAFF	TGCAGTGCTACACCGCTAAACACTGAAGCTTTCTTT
-	TRBV2	TRBJ1-6	once	CAYNPTYNSPLHF	TGTGCCTACAACCCGACTTATAATTCACCCCTCCACTTT
TRBD2	TRBV29-1	TRBJ2-7	-	CSVGGLAGREQYF	TGCAGCGTAGGTGGACTAGCGGGGCGCGAGCAGTACTTC
TRBD1	TRBV5-1	TRBJ2-7	-	CASRPPGQGDYEQYF	TGCGCCAGCAGACCACCGGGACAGGGGGACTACGAGCAGTACTTC
-	TRBV7-2	TRBJ1-3	many	CASSLGTTPGNTIYF	TGTGCCAGCAGCCTAGGGACAACGCCGGGAAACACCATATATTTT
-	TRBV10-3	TRBJ1-5	-	CAIRGQHF	TGTGCCATCAGGGGACAGCATTTT
-	TRBV29-1	TRBJ1-1	-	CSSPPSVQNTEAFF	TGCAGCTCACCACCGTCGGTACAGAACACTGAAGCTTTCTTT
-	TRBV19	TRBJ2-7	-	CASSIVDRAVRRLVQYF	TGTGCCAGTAGTATAGTAGACAGGGCAGTTCGACGACTAGTCCAGTACTTC
TRBD1	TRBV29-1	TRBJ1-2	many	CSVAGGDYGYTF	TGCAGCGTTGCAGGGGGTGACTATGGCTACACCTTC
-	TRBV20-1	TRBJ2-7	-	CSASRPRGSYEQYF	TGCAGTGCTAGCAGGCCACGGGGCTCCTACGAGCAGTACTTC
-	TRBV7-9	TRBJ2-5	-	CASSLGRVGAETQYF	TGTGCCAGCAGCCTTGGCAGGGTCGGGGCGGAGACCCAGTACTTC
-	TRBV5-5	TRBJ2-6	few	CASSRSTTPSGANVLTF	TGTGCCAGCAGCCGTAGTACAACACCCTCTGGGGCCAACGTCCTGACTTTC
-	TRBV29-1	TRBJ2-7	-	CSVLPPNNEQYF	TGCAGCGTTCTACCCCCCAACAATGAGCAGTACTTC
-	TRBV24-1	TRBJ2-3	-	CATTAGSTDTQYF	TGTGCCACCACGGCGGGGAGTACAGATACGCAGTATTTT
-	TRBV20-1	TRBJ2-5	-	CSAGGGAMTGTQYF	TGCAGTGCTGGGGGGGGGGCCATGACGGGGACCCAGTACTTC
TRBD1	TRBV6-1	TRBJ1-1	-	CASSLRTGEGSAEAFF	TGTGCCAGCAGTCTTAGGACAGGGGAGGGATCGGCTGAAGCTTTCTTT
-	TRBV20-1	TRBJ2-7	-	CSAKDGSRYEQYF	TGCAGTGCCAAGGACGGCTCGAGATACGAGCAGTACTTC
-	TRBV5-1	TRBJ2-4	-	CASSSDRMDIQYF	TGCGCCAGCAGCTCGGACAGAATGGACATTCAGTACTTC
-	TRBV7-2	TRBJ1-6	few	CASSLAGSRNSPLHF	TGTGCCAGCAGCTTAGCAGGTTCCCGGAATTCACCCCTCCACTTT
-	TRBV7-8	TRBJ2-7	-	CASSLRSHYEQYF	TGTGCCAGCAGCTTGCGGTCCCACTACGAGCAGTACTTC
TRBD1	TRBV20-1	TRBJ1-2	-	CSAKSLTGGRYGYTF	TGCAGTGCTAAGTCCTTGACAGGGGGTCGGTATGGCTACACCTTC
-	TRBV14	TRBJ2-5	many	CASSPPSQETQYF	TGTGCCAGCAGCCCCCCAAGCCAAGAGACCCAGTACTTC
-	TRBV7-9	TRBJ2-7	many	CASSSLPGSYEQYF	TGTGCCAGCAGTTCACTCCCAGGATCCTACGAGCAGTACTTC
TRBD1	TRBV20-1	TRBJ2-5	once	CSAGQGNGQPQYF	TGCAGTGCTGGACAGGGCAACGGTCAGCCCCAGTACTTC
TRBD1	TRBV10-3	TRBJ1-1	many	CAISGDREAFF	TGTGCCATCAGCGGGGACAGAGAAGCTTTCTTT
TRBD1	TRBV9	TRBJ1-1	-	CASSVAQGAGENTEAFF	TGTGCCAGCAGCGTAGCTCAGGGGGCAGGGGAGAACACTGAAGCTTTCTTT
TRBD2	TRBV6-6	TRBJ2-2	-	CASSPGLAGDTGELFF	TGTGCCAGCAGCCCAGGACTAGCGGGGGACACCGGGGAGCTGTTTTTT
TRBD1	TRBV10-3	TRBJ2-7	-	CASSSLGTTGGLSYEQYF	TGTGCCAGCAGTTCCCTAGGGACAACAGGGGGATTATCCTACGAGCAGTACTTC
-	TRBV7-2	TRBJ1-2	once	CASNLGANGYTF	TGTGCCAGTAACCTGGGGGCGAATGGCTACACCTTC